This TCR beta chain was sequenced during a study of blood T cell repertoires in COVID-19. Study-level information: Collection of acute and convalescent COVID-19 samples took place in the United States, Italy and Spain. T cells, B-cell-depleted T cells, or PBMCs supplied cDNA or gDNA.

The CDR3 spans 14 residues. V was cut by 5 bases and J by 13 bases, with 21 bases left in between. CDR1 and CDR2 from the germline V gene are SGHVS and FQNEAQ. Original processing notes: Estimation of nucleated cell counts was performed using reference gene primer amplification. Profiling relied on immunoSEQ multiplex PCR, and the TCRdb table lists in-frame clones only, not all of them. V, J and clone size reflect that table, while D and trimming were determined from the DNA. The table shows around 180,000 clones, with about 88% occurring only once. The sequence came from a man between 60 and 75 years old with acute or convalescent COVID-19. V usage is TRBV7-8 and J usage is TRBJ2-1; a possible D gene is TRBD1 (5 bases). Sequencing was carried out using peripheral blood. CDR3 sequence: CASSKPIGETTQFF. CDR3 coding DNA: TGTGCCAGCAGCAAACCAATAGGGGAAACTACCCAGTTCTTC. The whole variable domain, filled in from reference TRBV7-8 and TRBJ2-1, reads GAGVSQSPRYKVAKRGQDVALRCDPISGHVSLFWYQQALGQGPEFLTYFQNEAQLDKSGLPSDRFFAERPEGSVSTLKIQRTQQEDSAVYLCASSKPIGETTQFFGPGTRLTVL.